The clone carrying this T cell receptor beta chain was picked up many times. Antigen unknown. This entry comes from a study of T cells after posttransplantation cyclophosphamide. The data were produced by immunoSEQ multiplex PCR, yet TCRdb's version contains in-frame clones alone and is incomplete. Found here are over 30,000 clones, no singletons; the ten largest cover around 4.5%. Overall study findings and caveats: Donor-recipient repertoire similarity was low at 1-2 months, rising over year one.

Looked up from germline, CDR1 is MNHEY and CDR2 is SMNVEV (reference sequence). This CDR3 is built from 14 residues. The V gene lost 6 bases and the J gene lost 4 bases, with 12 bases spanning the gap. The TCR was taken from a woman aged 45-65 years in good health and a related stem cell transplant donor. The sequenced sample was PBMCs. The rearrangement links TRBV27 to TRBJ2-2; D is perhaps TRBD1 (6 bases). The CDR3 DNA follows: TGTGCCAGCAGCAGACAGGTTTCCACCGGGGAGCTGTTTTTT. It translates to CASSRQVSTGELFF.